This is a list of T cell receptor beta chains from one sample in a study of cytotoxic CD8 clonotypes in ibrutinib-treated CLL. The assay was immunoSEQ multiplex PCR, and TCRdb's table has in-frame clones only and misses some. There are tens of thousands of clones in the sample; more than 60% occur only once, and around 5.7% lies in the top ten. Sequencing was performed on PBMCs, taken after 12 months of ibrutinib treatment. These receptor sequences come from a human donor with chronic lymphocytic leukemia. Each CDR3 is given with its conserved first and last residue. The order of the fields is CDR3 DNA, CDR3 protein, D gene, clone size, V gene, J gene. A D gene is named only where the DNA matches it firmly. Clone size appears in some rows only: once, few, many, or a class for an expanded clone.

DNA: TGTGCCAGCAGTGAAAAGGGGGGACAGGGCGCCTACGAGCAGTACTTC; CDR3: CASSEKGGQGAYEQYF; D: TRBD1; size: -; V: TRBV6-1; J: TRBJ2-7
DNA: TGCGCCAGCCAGGAGAGGGGGCGCGAAGAGACCCAGTACTTC; CDR3: CASQERGREETQYF; D: TRBD1; size: -; V: TRBV5-1; J: TRBJ2-5
DNA: TGTGCCTGGAGCGGAGGCAGCGGCTATGGCTACACCTTC; CDR3: CAWSGGSGYGYTF; D: -; size: -; V: TRBV30; J: TRBJ1-2
DNA: TGTGCCAGCAGCGGACGGACCTCGGCTTACGAGCAGTACTTC; CDR3: CASSGRTSAYEQYF; D: -; size: -; V: TRBV25-1; J: TRBJ2-7
DNA: TGTGCCAGCAGTTCCCTTTCCGTGGGGAATTACAATGAGCAGTTCTTC; CDR3: CASSSLSVGNYNEQFF; D: -; size: -; V: TRBV27; J: TRBJ2-1
DNA: TGTGCCAGCAGTCAGGGTATTTGGAATTCACCCCTCCACTTT; CDR3: CASSQGIWNSPLHF; D: -; size: -; V: TRBV25-1; J: TRBJ1-6
DNA: TGTGCCTGGAGTCAATCCTACGAGCAGTACTTC; CDR3: CAWSQSYEQYF; D: -; size: -; V: TRBV30; J: TRBJ2-7
DNA: TGTGCCAGTAGTCGACACCTAAATAGCAATCAGCCCCAGCATTTT; CDR3: CASSRHLNSNQPQHF; D: -; size: -; V: TRBV19; J: TRBJ1-5
DNA: TGTGCCAGCAGTTCGAGGACTGGGGCCAACGTCCTGACTTTC; CDR3: CASSSRTGANVLTF; D: -; size: -; V: TRBV28; J: TRBJ2-6
DNA: TGTGCCACCAGCAGAGATAATGGGTTGGGGGAGCTGTTTTTT; CDR3: CATSRDNGLGELFF; D: -; size: -; V: TRBV15; J: TRBJ2-2
DNA: TGTGCCACTCAGACTAGCTGGGGCTGGGCAGATACGCAGTATTTT; CDR3: CATQTSWGWADTQYF; D: TRBD2; size: -; V: TRBV19; J: TRBJ2-3
DNA: TGTGCCAGTAGTAATCTTGGGGGAACTGAAGCTTTCTTT; CDR3: CASSNLGGTEAFF; D: -; size: -; V: TRBV19; J: TRBJ1-1
DNA: TGCGCCAGCAGCCGCGCGACCGGGACAGTATATGGCTACACCTTC; CDR3: CASSRATGTVYGYTF; D: TRBD1; size: few; V: TRBV4-3; J: TRBJ1-2
DNA: TGTGCCAGTACTAAAGGGACCAACTATGGCTACACCTTC; CDR3: CASTKGTNYGYTF; D: -; size: once; V: TRBV19; J: TRBJ1-2
DNA: TGTGCCAGCTCGCCTTCCGCGGGAGGGGGAGGACAGCCCCAGCATTTT; CDR3: CASSPSAGGGGQPQHF; D: -; size: few; V: TRBV18; J: TRBJ1-5
DNA: TGTGCCAGCAGCTTGACGTCTAGCGGGTTCACAGATACGCAGTATTTT; CDR3: CASSLTSSGFTDTQYF; D: TRBD2; size: -; V: TRBV7-7; J: TRBJ2-3
DNA: TGTGCCATCAGTGAGTCAGGGAAAATGAACACTGAAGCTTTCTTT; CDR3: CAISESGKMNTEAFF; D: -; size: -; V: TRBV10-3; J: TRBJ1-1
DNA: TGTGCCAGTAGTATTTTACAGGGGTTGAACACTGAAGCTTTCTTT; CDR3: CASSILQGLNTEAFF; D: TRBD1; size: -; V: TRBV19; J: TRBJ1-1
DNA: TGCAGCGGCTCCGGAGGCCAACGTGATACGCAGTATTTT; CDR3: CSGSGGQRDTQYF; D: -; size: -; V: TRBV29-1; J: TRBJ2-3
DNA: TGTGCCAGCAGCCTAGCTACAGGACGGGGAAACACCATATATTTT; CDR3: CASSLATGRGNTIYF; D: -; size: few; V: TRBV7-2; J: TRBJ1-3
DNA: TGTGCCAGCTCACCATCTGGCGAGCAGTACTTC; CDR3: CASSPSGEQYF; D: -; size: once; V: TRBV18; J: TRBJ2-7
DNA: TGTGCCTGGCTAAACAGGAAGACTGAAGCTTTCTTT; CDR3: CAWLNRKTEAFF; D: -; size: -; V: TRBV30; J: TRBJ1-1
DNA: TGTGCCAGCAGCTTGCAGGCTAATAATTCACCCCTCCACTTT; CDR3: CASSLQANNSPLHF; D: -; size: many; V: TRBV5-4; J: TRBJ1-6
DNA: TGTGCCAGCAGTGAATTGGAGGGGCTATCTAGCAATCAGCCCCAGCATTTT; CDR3: CASSELEGLSSNQPQHF; D: -; size: -; V: TRBV2; J: TRBJ1-5
DNA: TGTGCCAGCTCACCGGGTCCAGGCCAAGAGACCCAGTACTTC; CDR3: CASSPGPGQETQYF; D: -; size: -; V: TRBV18; J: TRBJ2-5
DNA: TGTGCCAGCAGCTTTAGGGCCTTAAACTATGGCTACACCTTC; CDR3: CASSFRALNYGYTF; D: -; size: -; V: TRBV5-6; J: TRBJ1-2
DNA: TGTGCCAGCAGTTTCCAAAGATCCTACAATGAGCAGTTCTTC; CDR3: CASSFQRSYNEQFF; D: -; size: once; V: TRBV27; J: TRBJ2-1
DNA: TGCGCCAGCAGCCAAACGGGACAGCCAAATTCACCCCTCCACTTT; CDR3: CASSQTGQPNSPLHF; D: TRBD1; size: -; V: TRBV4-3; J: TRBJ1-6
DNA: TGTGCCAGCTCACCACTACAGGGGGACACCGGGGAGCTGTTTTTT; CDR3: CASSPLQGDTGELFF; D: TRBD1; size: -; V: TRBV18; J: TRBJ2-2
DNA: TGTGCCAGCAGTGATGGGGGGGACTATGGCTACACCTTC; CDR3: CASSDGGDYGYTF; D: -; size: -; V: TRBV2; J: TRBJ1-2
DNA: TGCGCCAGCAGCAAGAAGAACTACGAGCAGTACTTC; CDR3: CASSKKNYEQYF; D: -; size: -; V: TRBV5-1; J: TRBJ2-7
DNA: TGTGCCAGCAGCTTAGAGCTTGGGCAGGGTAAGAACACTGAAGCTTTCTTT; CDR3: CASSLELGQGKNTEAFF; D: -; size: -; V: TRBV11-2; J: TRBJ1-1